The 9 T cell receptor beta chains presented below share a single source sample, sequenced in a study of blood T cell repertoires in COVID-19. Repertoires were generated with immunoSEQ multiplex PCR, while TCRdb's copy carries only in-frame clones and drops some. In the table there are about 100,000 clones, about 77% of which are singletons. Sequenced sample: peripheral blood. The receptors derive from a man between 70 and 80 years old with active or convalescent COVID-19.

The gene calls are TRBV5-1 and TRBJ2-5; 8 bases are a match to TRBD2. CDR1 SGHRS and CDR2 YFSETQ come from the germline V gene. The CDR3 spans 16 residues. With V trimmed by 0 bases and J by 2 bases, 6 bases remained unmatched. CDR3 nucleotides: TGCGCCAGCAGCTTGGAGGCGGGGGGACCGCAAGAGACCCAGTACTTC. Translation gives CASSLEAGGPQETQYF.

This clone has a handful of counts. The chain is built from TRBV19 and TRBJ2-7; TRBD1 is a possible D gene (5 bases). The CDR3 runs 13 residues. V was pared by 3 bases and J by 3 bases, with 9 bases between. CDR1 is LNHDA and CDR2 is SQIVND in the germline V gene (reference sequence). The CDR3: CASSIRDSYEQYF. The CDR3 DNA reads TGTGCCAGTAGTATCAGAGACAGCTACGAGCAGTACTTC. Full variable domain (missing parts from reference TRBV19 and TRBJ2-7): DGGITQSPKYLFRKEGQNVTLSCEQNLNHDAMYWYRQDPGQGLRLIYYSQIVNDFQKGDIAEGYSVSREKKESFPLTVTSAQKNPTAFYLCASSIRDSYEQYFGPGTRLTVT.

In nucleotides, the CDR3 is TGTGCCAGCAGCCGCAACGGGGGGTGGACGTACGAGCAGTACTTC. Translation gives CASSRNGGWTYEQYF. The chain has TRBV6-5 and TRBJ2-7, with 7 bases matching TRBD2. CDR3 length: 15 amino acids. The germline V gene encodes CDR1 MNHEY and CDR2 SVGAGI. V shed 6 bases, J shed 4 bases, and the junction held 12 bases outside the gene matches.

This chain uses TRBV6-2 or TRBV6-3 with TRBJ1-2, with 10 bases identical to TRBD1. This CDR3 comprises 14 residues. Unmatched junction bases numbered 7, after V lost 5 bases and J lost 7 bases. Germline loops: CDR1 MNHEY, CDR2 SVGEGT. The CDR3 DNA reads TGTGCCAGCAGTCAACAAGACAGGGGGCCTGGCTACACCTTC. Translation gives CASSQQDRGPGYTF.

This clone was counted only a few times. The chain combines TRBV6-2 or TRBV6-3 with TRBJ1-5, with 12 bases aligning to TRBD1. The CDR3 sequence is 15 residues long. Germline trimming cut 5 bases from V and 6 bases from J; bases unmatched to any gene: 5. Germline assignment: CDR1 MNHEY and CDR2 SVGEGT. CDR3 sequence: CASSTGTGGGQPQHF. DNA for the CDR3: TGTGCCAGCAGTACCGGGACAGGGGGCGGTCAGCCCCAGCATTTT.

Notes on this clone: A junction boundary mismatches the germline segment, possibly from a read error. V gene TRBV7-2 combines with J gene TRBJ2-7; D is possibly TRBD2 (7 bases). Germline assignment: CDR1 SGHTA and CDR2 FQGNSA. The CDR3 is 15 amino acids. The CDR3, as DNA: TGTGCCAGCCGCTTGATCAAGGGGGGGAAATACGAGCAGTACTTC. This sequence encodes CASRLIKGGKYEQYF.

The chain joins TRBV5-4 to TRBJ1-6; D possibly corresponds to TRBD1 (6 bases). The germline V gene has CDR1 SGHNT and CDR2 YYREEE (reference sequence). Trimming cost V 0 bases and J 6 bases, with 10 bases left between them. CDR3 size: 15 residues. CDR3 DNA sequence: TGTGCCAGCAGCTTGGATCAGGGGAGTAATTCACCCCTCCACTTT. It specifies CASSLDQGSNSPLHF.

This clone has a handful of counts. The CDR3 is CASRPSGYSNTGELFF. The CDR3 DNA is TGCGCCAGCAGGCCTAGCGGATATTCGAACACCGGGGAGCTGTTTTTT. The chain links TRBV5-1 to TRBJ2-2; TRBD2 agrees at 7 bases. After removal of 5 bases from V and 0 bases from J, the junction contained 7 bases not matched to a gene. Germline-derived CDR1 and CDR2 are SGHRS and YFSETQ. CDR3 length: 16 residues.

CDR3 sequence: CSVSGQSIGTEAFF. The CDR3 coding sequence is TGCAGCGTGTCGGGACAGTCCATTGGGACTGAAGCTTTCTTT. The chain uses TRBV29-1 and TRBJ1-1; TRBD1 aligns across 7 bases. With V trimmed by 6 bases and J by 5 bases, 12 bases remained unmatched. Germline CDR1 SQVTM, CDR2 ANQGSEA. This CDR3 is built from 14 residues.